These T cell receptor beta chains were read from a single sample in a study of shared clonotypes between healthy human individuals. Measured with immunoSEQ multiplex PCR; TCRdb has only the in-frame clones, and not every one. The data show about 530,000 clones, about 95% seen once. Sequenced input: naive CD4+ T cells sorted from blood. These receptor sequences come from a woman in her twenties or thirties in good health. Each CDR3 is given with its conserved first and last residue. The D gene is left open where the match is weak. For some rows the clone size is stated as once, few or many, or as a class when expanded; others skip it.

D gene	V gene	J gene	clone size	CDR3 protein	CDR3 DNA
.	TRBV29-1	TRBJ1-1	.	CSVEDLIPNTEAFF	TGCAGCGTTGAAGATCTTATTCCGAACACTGAAGCTTTCTTT
.	TRBV28	TRBJ2-7	.	CASIGFYEQYF	TGTGCCAGCATCGGGTTCTACGAGCAGTACTTC
.	TRBV6-1	TRBJ2-1	.	CASSDLALKYNEQFF	TGTGCCAGCAGTGACCTAGCTCTGAAGTACAATGAGCAGTTCTTC
TRBD1	TRBV4-1	TRBJ2-5	.	CASSQGQGVLETQYF	TGCGCCAGCAGCCAGGGACAGGGGGTTTTGGAGACCCAGTACTTC
TRBD1	TRBV27	TRBJ2-7	.	CASSPRQGPSYEQYF	TGTGCCAGCAGTCCCCGACAGGGTCCCTCCTACGAGCAGTACTTC
.	TRBV7-8	TRBJ1-1	.	CASSLGALRDTEAFF	TGTGCCAGCAGCCTGGGGGCACTAAGGGACACTGAAGCTTTCTTT
TRBD1	TRBV30	TRBJ1-4	.	CAWSQQGGSNEKLFF	TGTGCCTGGAGTCAACAGGGGGGGTCTAATGAAAAACTGTTTTTT
TRBD2	TRBV18	TRBJ2-5	.	CASSPPGLAGGPHQETQYF	TGTGCCAGCTCACCCCCGGGACTAGCGGGAGGGCCGCACCAAGAGACCCAGTACTTC
TRBD2	TRBV5-1	TRBJ2-5	once	CASSLGTSGDQETQYF	TGCGCCAGCAGCTTGGGGACTAGCGGGGACCAAGAGACCCAGTACTTC
TRBD2	TRBV19	TRBJ2-1	once	CASSAGTSVLYSYNEQFF	TGTGCCAGTAGTGCCGGGACTAGCGTATTATACTCCTACAATGAGCAGTTCTTC
.	TRBV11-2	TRBJ2-7	.	CASSPGLITSYEQYF	TGTGCCAGCAGCCCCGGACTTATTACCTCCTACGAGCAGTACTTC
TRBD1	TRBV7-9	TRBJ1-4	.	CASSSLGQGWEKLFF	TGTGCCAGCAGCTCATTGGGACAGGGTTGGGAAAAACTGTTTTTT
TRBD2	TRBV7-9	TRBJ2-7	once	CASTPDQGLAGPYEQYF	TGTGCCAGCACCCCTGATCAGGGACTAGCGGGACCCTACGAGCAGTACTTC
.	TRBV28	TRBJ2-6	.	CASSPQGSGANVLTF	TGTGCCAGCAGTCCCCAGGGTTCTGGGGCCAACGTCCTGACTTTC
.	TRBV19	TRBJ2-2	.	CASTVTHNTGELFF	TGTGCCAGTACAGTGACGCATAACACCGGGGAGCTGTTTTTT
.	TRBV10-3	TRBJ2-1	.	CAISDGFVDEQFF	TGTGCCATCAGTGACGGTTTTGTCGATGAGCAGTTCTTC
TRBD1	TRBV27	TRBJ2-5	.	CATRLQGNTQQYF	TGTGCCACCCGGCTACAGGGGAATACGCAGCAGTACTTC
TRBD1	TRBV19	TRBJ2-6	once	CASSPGTGWISGANVLTF	TGTGCCAGTAGCCCTGGGACAGGGTGGATCTCTGGGGCCAACGTCCTGACTTTC
TRBD2	TRBV7-9	TRBJ2-3	.	CASSLVWTSGTSTDTQYF	TGTGCCAGCAGCTTAGTGTGGACTAGCGGCACTAGCACAGATACGCAGTATTTT
.	TRBV29-1	TRBJ2-6	once	CSVGAQGANVLTF	TGCAGCGTTGGAGCGCAGGGGGCCAACGTCCTGACTTTC
TRBD2	TRBV27	TRBJ2-7	.	CASQQLLSGIYEQYF	TGTGCCAGCCAGCAACTCCTTAGCGGGATTTACGAGCAGTACTTC
TRBD1	TRBV9	TRBJ1-3	.	CASSSRPTGARRTGNTIYF	TGTGCCAGCAGCAGCCGGCCAACAGGGGCACGTAGGACTGGAAACACCATATATTTT
.	TRBV19	TRBJ1-5	.	CASSDISSYSNQPQHF	TGTGCCAGTAGTGATATTTCCAGCTATAGCAATCAGCCCCAGCATTTT
.	TRBV28	TRBJ1-5	.	CASSLGGGSGNQPQHF	TGTGCCAGCAGCCTCGGAGGGGGTTCGGGCAATCAGCCCCAGCATTTT
.	TRBV28	TRBJ1-3	.	CASSLFSSGNTIYF	TGTGCCAGCAGTTTATTCTCCTCTGGAAACACCATATATTTT
.	TRBV2	TRBJ1-1	.	CASSVLNTEAFF	TGTGCCAGCAGTGTCCTGAACACTGAAGCTTTCTTT
.	TRBV7-3	TRBJ2-2	.	CASSLTHIPNTGELFF	TGTGCCAGCAGCTTAACTCACATCCCGAACACCGGGGAGCTGTTTTTT
TRBD1	TRBV28	TRBJ2-1	.	CASRGQGASAYNEQFF	TGTGCCAGCAGGGGACAGGGGGCCTCCGCCTACAATGAGCAGTTCTTC
.	TRBV7-3	TRBJ2-1	once	CASSPGLPWIEQFF	TGTGCCAGCAGCCCAGGACTCCCCTGGATAGAGCAGTTCTTC
TRBD2	TRBV18	TRBJ2-7	.	CASSPPRLAGVVYEQYF	TGTGCCAGCTCACCACCGCGACTAGCGGGAGTAGTCTACGAGCAGTACTTC
.	TRBV7-8	TRBJ1-6	.	CASSRTADNSPLHF	TGTGCCAGCAGTCGGACAGCTGATAATTCACCCCTCCACTTT
TRBD2	TRBV7-7	TRBJ2-7	.	CASSLAPLAGNSYEQYF	TGTGCCAGCAGCTTAGCGCCGCTAGCGGGGAATTCCTACGAGCAGTACTTC
TRBD1	TRBV9	TRBJ1-4	.	CASSIRQGTTNEKLFF	TGTGCCAGCAGCATACGACAGGGGACGACTAATGAAAAACTGTTTTTT
.	TRBV21-1	TRBJ1-4	.	CASSRRHGGIVEKLFF	TGTGCCAGCAGCAGACGACATGGGGGGATCGTCGAAAAACTGTTTTTT
.	TRBV2	TRBJ2-5	.	CASNRVETQYF	TGTGCCAGCAACAGGGTTGAGACCCAGTACTTC
TRBD1	TRBV30	TRBJ2-3	.	CAWSVQGAADTQYF	TGTGCCTGGAGTGTACAGGGGGCTGCAGATACGCAGTATTTT
.	TRBV19	TRBJ2-7	.	CASKPAAGTYEQYF	TGTGCCAGTAAACCGGCGGCCGGAACCTACGAGCAGTACTTC
.	TRBV28	TRBJ1-2	few	CASSVINYGYTF	TGTGCCAGCAGTGTGATTAACTATGGCTACACCTTC
.	TRBV29-1	TRBJ1-2	.	CSVAYGLAGYTF	TGCAGCGTTGCTTACGGGTTGGCTGGCTACACCTTC